This T cell receptor (beta chain) was captured by sequencing in a study of blood T cells in healthy people across ages (dated by TCRdb to about 2015). Study-wide context: In model experiments, roughly one uniquely barcoded TCR beta cDNA molecule per two T cells was captured by template switching. The study measured age-related changes in TCR beta repertoire diversity using deep sequencing normalized with unique cDNA molecular identifiers. Four age groups were formed from the donors: young (average approximately 17 years), middle-aged (approximately 41), aged (about 62) and long-lived (about 75). Donors of different ages were randomly distributed across sequencing lanes to avoid experimental bias. The study analyzed two additional independent replicas of 1 million unique cDNA reads from the same blood draw for two donors, one aged 18 to 29 and one aged 80 or older.

What the research found in general, with its limitations: As age increased, observed TCR beta diversity per million T cells dropped in a roughly linear way, and a significant reduction was already evident by age roughly 36. The percentage of naive T cells measured by flow cytometry correlated strongly with observed TCR beta diversity. Total diversity estimates from one million sequenced T cells were considered lower bounds and underestimates. Donor CMV infection status was unknown, potentially confounding age-related changes in expanded clonotypes. Compared with the aged group, more naive CD4+ T cells, fewer expanded clones and increased TCR diversity were shown by the long-lived group, suggesting age selection. Conclusive comparison of naive and antigen-experienced compartments was prevented by the profiling of bulk unsorted PBMCs.

The method was 5' RACE. The reads were generated on an Illumina HiSeq 2500. A second PCR of about 7 to 12 cycles was run with a J-beta primer mix and a sample-barcoded 5' primer. A unique molecular identifier was introduced onto each TCR beta cDNA molecule by a template-switch 5' adaptor carrying 12 random nucleotides. Each sample yielded at least 2.5 million CDR3-containing paired-end reads. All of the RNA was converted into first-strand cDNA using the Mint cDNA synthesis kit, with a TRBC-specific oligonucleotide serving as the primer. All cDNA was treated with uracil-DNA glycosylase and then went through a first 18-cycle PCR with the universal primers M1SS and BC2_uni_R. As for the authors' bioinformatics: Normalization of each sample was performed by random selection of 1 million high-quality reads, each carrying a distinct molecular identifier. Instead of being binned into consensus sequences, reads with shared molecular identifiers were discarded. MiTCR, set to a Q25 quality threshold and the strictest error-elimination algorithm, was used for CDR3 identification, clonotype clustering and error correction. A nonparametric unseen species model with Euler transformation was used to estimate a lower bound on total TCR beta diversity. TCRdb ran its own pipeline on the public reads, namely fastp trimming at Q25 and MiXCR clone calling, and kept in-frame beta chains. Each record represents a unique CDR3 protein, reported with the most common genes and DNA among its rows. These V and J calls originate from TCRdb's pipeline instead of the authors' own analysis. This sample comprises roughly 1.6 million distinct CDR3 sequences, about 35% of them detected only once. Approximately 11% of the sample comes from the top ten.

The donors were a few dozen Caucasian individuals from Russia, aged roughly 6 to 90 years, who were systemically healthy. Around 10 milliliters of peripheral blood were collected from each donor into EDTA-treated Vacutainer tubes. Ficoll-Paque density-gradient centrifugation was used to isolate PBMCs, with at least 6.5 million per sample. Total RNA was extracted from PBMCs with Trizol reagent, with at least 5.5 micrograms obtained per sample. For every donor, flow cytometry on a PBMC aliquot measured the percentage of naive CD45RAhigh/CD27high T cells. Concerning this clonotype: No cognate antigen has been identified for it. Base qualities are not at hand, and no much larger clone is one base apart.

Germline trimming amounts to 4 bases on V and 2 bases on J, with 6 as the count of junction bases outside the gene matches. CDR1 SGHRS and CDR2 YFSETQ were looked up in the germline V gene. Including cysteine and phenylalanine, the CDR3 has 15 amino acids. Only the CDR3 region is kept as DNA, spanning 45 bases read in frame from base 1. Sequenced: blood. The sequence was collected from a woman in her thirties in good health. This sequence uses TRBV5-1 and TRBJ2-3, with 8 junctional bases fitting TRBD1. The CDR3 is CASSHRTGYTDTQYF. DNA sequence: TGCGCCAGCAGCCACCGGACAGGGTACACAGATACGCAGTATTTT.